This T cell receptor (beta chain) came from a study of blood T cell repertoires in COVID-19. About the research overall: Researchers got acute and convalescent COVID-19 samples from the United States, Italy and Spain. In each case, the material was cDNA or gDNA derived from T cells, B-cell-depleted T cells, or PBMCs.

Germline values: CDR1 SGHRS, CDR2 YFSETQ. The germline V and J ends were trimmed by 2 bases and 0 bases, with 12 bases remaining between them. The CDR3 contains 16 residues. A single count supports this clone. Authors' processing steps: Estimated nucleated cell counts came from reference gene primer amplification. Clones were read by immunoSEQ multiplex PCR, and TCRdb kept only the in-frame ones, dropping some. V and J calls and clone size are those listed in that table; D and trimming were worked out from the DNA. Here the sample spans tens of thousands of clones, approximately 90% being singletons. The chain has TRBV5-1 and TRBJ1-3, with D possibly TRBD1 on 5 matching bases. The receptor was derived from an elderly man with acute or convalescent COVID-19. The source material was peripheral blood. The CDR3 loop is CASSFGASSSGNTIYF. CDR3 DNA: TGCGCCAGCAGCTTTGGGGCGTCTAGCTCTGGAAACACCATATATTTT.